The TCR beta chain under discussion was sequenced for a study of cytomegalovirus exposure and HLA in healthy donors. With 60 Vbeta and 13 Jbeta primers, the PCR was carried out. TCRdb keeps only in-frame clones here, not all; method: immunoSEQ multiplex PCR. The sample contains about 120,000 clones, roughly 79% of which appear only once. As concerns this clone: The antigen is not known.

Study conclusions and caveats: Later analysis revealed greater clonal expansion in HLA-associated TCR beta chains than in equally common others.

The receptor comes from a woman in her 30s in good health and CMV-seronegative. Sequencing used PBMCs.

The DNA for the CDR3 is TGTGCCAGCAGCTTCGATGACGCGCGGGAGGCGAGAGAGACCCAGTACTTC. Translation gives CASSFDDAREARETQYF. J is TRBJ2-5 and V is TRBV7-8, with 8 bases lining up with TRBD2. The trim removed 3 bases at V and 4 bases at J, leaving 13 bases unmatched. Germline V gene data show CDR1 as SGHVS and CDR2 as FQNEAQ. CDR3 size: 17 residues.